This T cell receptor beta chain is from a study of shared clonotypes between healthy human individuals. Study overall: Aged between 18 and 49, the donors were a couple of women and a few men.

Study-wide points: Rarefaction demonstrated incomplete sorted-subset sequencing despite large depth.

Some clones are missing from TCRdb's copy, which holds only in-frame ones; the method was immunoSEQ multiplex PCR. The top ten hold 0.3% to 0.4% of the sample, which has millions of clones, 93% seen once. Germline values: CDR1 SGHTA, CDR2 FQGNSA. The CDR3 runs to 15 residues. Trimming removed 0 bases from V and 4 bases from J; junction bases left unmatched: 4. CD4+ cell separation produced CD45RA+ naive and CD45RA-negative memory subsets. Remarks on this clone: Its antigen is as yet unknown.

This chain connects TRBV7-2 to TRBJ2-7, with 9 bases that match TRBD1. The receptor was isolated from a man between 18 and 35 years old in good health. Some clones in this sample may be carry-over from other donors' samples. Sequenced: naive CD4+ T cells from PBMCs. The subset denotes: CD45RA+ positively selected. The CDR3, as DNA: TGTGCCAGCAGCTTAGCCGGACAGGGGATATACGAGCAGTACTTC. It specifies CASSLAGQGIYEQYF.